These T cell receptor beta chains were read from a single sample in a study of blood T cell repertoires in COVID-19. The data were produced by immunoSEQ multiplex PCR, yet TCRdb's version contains in-frame clones alone and is incomplete. The sample records 55,000 to 65,000 clones, 70% to 90% being singletons. Sequenced material: peripheral blood. These receptors came from a man aged 60 to 69 with acute or convalescent COVID-19. Each CDR3 is given with its conserved first and last residue. D genes are given only for firm matches.

cdr3_aa d_call v_call
CASRTVGTGGVEAFF TRBD1 TRBV6-5
CASSRTGSTDTQYF - TRBV7-3
CASGAGGPADTQYF TRBD2 TRBV7-6
CATSRGGLQGFKYF - TRBV15
CASSAGPGGETQYF - TRBV7-7
CASRPTSDSYEQYF - TRBV27
CASSSGLAGARSSYNEQFF TRBD2 TRBV7-9
CATSGRDRAQPQHF TRBD1 TRBV24-1
CASKEREGRINTGELFF TRBD2 TRBV2
CASSVSNYGYTF - TRBV9
CSVGAGTGGRGYTF TRBD1 TRBV29-1
CASSLSAGGSDEQYF TRBD2 TRBV7-2
CASRGQGRTEAFF - TRBV25-1
CASSLVRGLTEAFF - TRBV5-1
CASSGRDSPPTFYNEQFF - TRBV21-1
CASSTAGGEAFF - TRBV18
CASTPGQLNEKLFF TRBD1 TRBV7-9
CASSASIKIGTSGTGELFF - TRBV9
CASSEARQQPQHF - TRBV6-1
CASSPEGRNEKLFF - TRBV5-4
CATSRGQGSTNEKLFF TRBD1 TRBV15
CASSDPSTSGTHQYF - TRBV21-1
CASSLPEQGQETQYF TRBD1 TRBV7-3
CASSLITQGPPRNTGELFF - TRBV7-3
CASSLGASWDEQFF - TRBV5-4
CASSLYPGTGELFF - TRBV28
CASSADRGLSYTF TRBD1 TRBV5-1
CATSDVIEQRVQETQYF - TRBV24-1
CASSTGTSGPLETQYF TRBD2 TRBV5-1
CASSEPVNSNSPLHF - TRBV6-1
CASSPRQGSDEQYF TRBD1 TRBV6-5
CASSLEGLTDTQYF - TRBV5-1
CASSFLQGPNYGYTF TRBD1 TRBV28
CASSVGTGGSGNTIYF TRBD1 TRBV9
CASSSGANTEAFF - TRBV18
CASREDRGGANVLTF TRBD1 TRBV19
CASSAGDGYGYTF - TRBV9